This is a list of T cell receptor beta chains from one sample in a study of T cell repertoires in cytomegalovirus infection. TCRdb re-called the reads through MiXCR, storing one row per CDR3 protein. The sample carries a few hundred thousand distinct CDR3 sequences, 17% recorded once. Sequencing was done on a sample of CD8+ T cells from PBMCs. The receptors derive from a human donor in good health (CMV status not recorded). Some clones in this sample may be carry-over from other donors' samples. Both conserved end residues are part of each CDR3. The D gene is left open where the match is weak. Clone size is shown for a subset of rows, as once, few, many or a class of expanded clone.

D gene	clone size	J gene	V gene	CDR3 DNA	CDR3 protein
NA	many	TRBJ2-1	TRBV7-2	TGTGCCAGCAGCTTGTGGCTGGGCTATGAGCAGTTCTTC	CASSLWLGYEQFF
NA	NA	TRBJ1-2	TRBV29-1	TGCAGCGTTCAGGGAAGAAACTATGGCTACACCTTC	CSVQGRNYGYTF
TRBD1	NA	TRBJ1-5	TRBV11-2	TGTGCCAGCAGCTTCGTCCGACAGGGGAGATATAGCAATCAGCCCCAGCATTTT	CASSFVRQGRYSNQPQHF
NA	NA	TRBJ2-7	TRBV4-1	TGCGCCAGCGGCGAGACCAACTCCTACGAGCAGTACTTC	CASGETNSYEQYF
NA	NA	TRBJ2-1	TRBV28	TGTGCCAGCAGTTTAGCCCCGACGGATCCGGGGTACAATGAGCAGTTCTTC	CASSLAPTDPGYNEQFF
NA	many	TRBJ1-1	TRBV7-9	TGTGCCAGCAGCCAAGACAGAAAAGCTTTCTTT	CASSQDRKAFF
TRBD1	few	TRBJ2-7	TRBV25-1	TGTGCCAGCAGTGAAGGGACAGGCCACTACGAGCAGTACTTC	CASSEGTGHYEQYF
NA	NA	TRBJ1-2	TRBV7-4	TGTGCCAGCAGTCAGAATCGGGGGGTGGAGGACTATGGCTACACCTTC	CASSQNRGVEDYGYTF
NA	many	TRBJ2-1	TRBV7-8	TGTGCCAGCAGCTTGGGTTTAGCTCGGGGAGAGGCTAAGAATGAGCAGTTCTTC	CASSLGLARGEAKNEQFF
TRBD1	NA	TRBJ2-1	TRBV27	TGTGCCAGCAGTCTCCCGGGACAGCGATACAATGAGCAGTTCTTC	CASSLPGQRYNEQFF
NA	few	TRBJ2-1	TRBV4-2	TGTGCCAGCAGCCACCCCTCGAGTGAGCAGTTCTTC	CASSHPSSEQFF
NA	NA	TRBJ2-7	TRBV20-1	TGCAGTGCTAGGCCCCGTGTTTCAGACGAGCAGTACTTC	CSARPRVSDEQYF
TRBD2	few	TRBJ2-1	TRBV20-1	TGCAGTGCTAGAGATCCTAGCGGGGTTACCTACAATGAGCAGTTCTTC	CSARDPSGVTYNEQFF
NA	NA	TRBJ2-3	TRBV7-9	TGTGCCAGCAGCCGTCCCCCAGATACGCAGTATTTT	CASSRPPDTQYF
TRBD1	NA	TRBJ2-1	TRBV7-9	TGTGCCAGCAGCCCTGACCCCGGGACAGGGGGCGAAGCGGGGCCCAAGCAGTTCTTC	CASSPDPGTGGEAGPKQFF
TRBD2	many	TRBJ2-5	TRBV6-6	TGTGCCAGCAGTTACCCTACGGGGAGGGAAGAGACCCAGTACTTC	CASSYPTGREETQYF
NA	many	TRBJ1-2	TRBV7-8	TGTGCCAGCAGCTTAGACAGCAACTATGGCTACACCTTC	CASSLDSNYGYTF
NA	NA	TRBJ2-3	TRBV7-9	TGTGCCAGCAGCTTACCGTCAGGCTCTAGCACAGATACGCAGTATTTT	CASSLPSGSSTDTQYF
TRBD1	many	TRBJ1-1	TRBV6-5	TGTGCCAGCAGTCACCCGACAGGGGTAACTGAAGCTTTCTTT	CASSHPTGVTEAFF
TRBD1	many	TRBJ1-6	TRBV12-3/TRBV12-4	TGTGCCAGCAGTTTTCACTCCGGACAGGGGAATAATTCACCCCTCCACTTT	CASSFHSGQGNNSPLHF